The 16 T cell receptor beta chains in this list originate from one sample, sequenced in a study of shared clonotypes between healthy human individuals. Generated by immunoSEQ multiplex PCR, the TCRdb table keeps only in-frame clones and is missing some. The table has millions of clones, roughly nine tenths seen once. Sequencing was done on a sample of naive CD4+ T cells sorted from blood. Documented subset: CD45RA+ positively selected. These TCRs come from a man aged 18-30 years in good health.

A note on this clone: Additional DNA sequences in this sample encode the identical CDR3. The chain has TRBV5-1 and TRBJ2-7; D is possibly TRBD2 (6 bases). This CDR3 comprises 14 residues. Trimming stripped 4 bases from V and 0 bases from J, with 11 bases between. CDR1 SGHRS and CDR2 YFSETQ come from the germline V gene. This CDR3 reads CASSTGDSSYEQYF. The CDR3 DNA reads TGCGCCAGCAGCACGGGGGATAGCTCCTACGAGCAGTACTTC.

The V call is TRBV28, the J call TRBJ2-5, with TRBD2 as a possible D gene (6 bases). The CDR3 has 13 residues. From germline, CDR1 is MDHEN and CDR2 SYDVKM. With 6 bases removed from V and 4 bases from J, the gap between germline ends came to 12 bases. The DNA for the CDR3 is TGTGCCAGCAGGGCTGGGCGGGGAGAGACCCAGTACTTC. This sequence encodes CASRAGRGETQYF. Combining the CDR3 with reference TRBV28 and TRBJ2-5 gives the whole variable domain DVKVTQSSRYLVKRTGEKVFLECVQDMDHENMFWYRQDPGLGLRLIYFSYDVKMKEKGDIPEGYSVSREKKERFSLILESASTNQTSMYLCASRAGRGETQYFGPGTRLLVL.

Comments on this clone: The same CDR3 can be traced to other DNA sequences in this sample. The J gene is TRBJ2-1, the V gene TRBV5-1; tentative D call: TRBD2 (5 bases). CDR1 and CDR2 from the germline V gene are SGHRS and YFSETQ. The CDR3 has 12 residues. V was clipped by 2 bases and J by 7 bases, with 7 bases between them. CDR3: CASSFPGNEQFF. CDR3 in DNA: TGCGCCAGCAGCTTTCCGGGGAATGAGCAGTTCTTC.

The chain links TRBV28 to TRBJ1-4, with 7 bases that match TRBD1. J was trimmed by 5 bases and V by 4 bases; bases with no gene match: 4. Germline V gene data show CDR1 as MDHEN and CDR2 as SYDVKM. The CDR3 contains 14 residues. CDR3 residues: CASSSGQQNEKLFF. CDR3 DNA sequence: TGTGCCAGCAGTTCGGGACAGCAAAATGAAAAACTGTTTTTT.

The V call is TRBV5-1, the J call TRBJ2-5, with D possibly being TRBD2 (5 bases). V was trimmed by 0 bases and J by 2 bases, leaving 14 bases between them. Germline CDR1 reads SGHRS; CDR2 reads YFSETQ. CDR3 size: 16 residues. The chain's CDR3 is CASSLGSGYIQETQYF. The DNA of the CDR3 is TGCGCCAGCAGCTTGGGCTCGGGGTATATACAAGAGACCCAGTACTTC. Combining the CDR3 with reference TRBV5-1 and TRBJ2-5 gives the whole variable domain KAGVTQTPRYLIKTRGQQVTLSCSPISGHRSVSWYQQTPGQGLQFLFEYFSETQRNKGNFPGRFSGRQFSNSRSEMNVSTLELGDSALYLCASSLGSGYIQETQYFGPGTRLLVL.

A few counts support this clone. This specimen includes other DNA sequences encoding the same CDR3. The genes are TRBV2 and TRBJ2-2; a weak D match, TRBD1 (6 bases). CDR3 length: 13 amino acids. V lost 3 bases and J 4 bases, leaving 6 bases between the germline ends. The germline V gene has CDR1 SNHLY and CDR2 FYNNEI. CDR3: CASSDRGTGELFF. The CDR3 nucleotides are TGTGCCAGCAGTGACAGGGGCACCGGGGAGCTGTTTTTT.

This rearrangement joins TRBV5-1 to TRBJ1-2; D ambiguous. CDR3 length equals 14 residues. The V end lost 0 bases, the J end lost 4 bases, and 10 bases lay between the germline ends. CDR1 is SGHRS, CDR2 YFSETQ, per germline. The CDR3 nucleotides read TGCGCCAGCAGCTTGGCCCAGCCCCTCTATGGCTACACCTTC. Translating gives CASSLAQPLYGYTF.

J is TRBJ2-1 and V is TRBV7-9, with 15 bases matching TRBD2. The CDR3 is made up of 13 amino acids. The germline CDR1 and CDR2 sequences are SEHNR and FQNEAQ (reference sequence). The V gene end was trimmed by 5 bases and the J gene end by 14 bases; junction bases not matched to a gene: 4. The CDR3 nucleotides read TGTGCCAGCAGCATGGGGACTAGCGGGGGGAAGTTCTTC. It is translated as CASSMGTSGGKFF. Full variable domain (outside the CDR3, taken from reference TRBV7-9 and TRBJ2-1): DTGVSQNPRHKITKRGQNVTFRCDPISEHNRLYWYRQTLGQGPEFLTYFQNEAQLEKSRLLSDRFSAERPKGSFSTLEIQRTEQGDSAMYLCASSMGTSGGKFFGPGTRLTVL.

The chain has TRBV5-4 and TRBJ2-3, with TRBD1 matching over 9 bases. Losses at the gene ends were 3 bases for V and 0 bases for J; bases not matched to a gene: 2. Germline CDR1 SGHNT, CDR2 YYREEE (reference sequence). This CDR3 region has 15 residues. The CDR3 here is CASSYGQGSTDTQYF. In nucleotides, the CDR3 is TGTGCCAGCAGCTACGGACAGGGGAGCACAGATACGCAGTATTTT.

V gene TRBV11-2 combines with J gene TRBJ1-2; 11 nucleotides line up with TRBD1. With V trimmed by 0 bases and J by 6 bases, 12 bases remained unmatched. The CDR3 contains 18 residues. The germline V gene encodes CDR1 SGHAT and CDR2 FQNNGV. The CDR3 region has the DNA TGTGCCAGCAGCTTAGAAGGGTCCTGGGGACAGGGGGAGCATGGCTACACCTTC. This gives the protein CASSLEGSWGQGEHGYTF.

CDR3 sequence reads: CASSDIRTSGGAFSYEQYF. The CDR3 DNA sequence: TGTGCCAGCAGTGATATCCGGACTAGCGGGGGGGCCTTCTCCTACGAGCAGTACTTC. The chain joins TRBV6-4 to TRBJ2-7; 15 bases align to TRBD2. Germline CDR1 reads MRHNA; CDR2 reads SNTAGT. V gave up 3 bases and J gave up 0 bases; unmatched junction bases: 9. The CDR3 has 19 amino acids.

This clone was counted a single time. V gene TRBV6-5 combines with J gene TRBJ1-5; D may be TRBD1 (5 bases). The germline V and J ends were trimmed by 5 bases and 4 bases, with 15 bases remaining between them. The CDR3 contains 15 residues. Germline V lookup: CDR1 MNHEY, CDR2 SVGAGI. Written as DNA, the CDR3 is TGTGCCAGCAGTGCGCACCGGGGGGAAAATCAGCCCCAGCATTTT. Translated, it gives CASSAHRGENQPQHF.

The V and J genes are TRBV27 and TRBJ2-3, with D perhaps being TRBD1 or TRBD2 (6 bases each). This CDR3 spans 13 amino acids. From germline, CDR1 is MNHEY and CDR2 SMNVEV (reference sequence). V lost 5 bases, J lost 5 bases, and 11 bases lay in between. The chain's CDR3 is CASSNRGQDTQYF. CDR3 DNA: TGTGCCAGCAGTAACCGGGGGCAAGATACGCAGTATTTT.

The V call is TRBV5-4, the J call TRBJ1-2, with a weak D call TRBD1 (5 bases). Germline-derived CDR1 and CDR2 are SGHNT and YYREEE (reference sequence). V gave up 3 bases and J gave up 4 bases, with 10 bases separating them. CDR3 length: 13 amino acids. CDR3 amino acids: CASSSGRSYGYTF. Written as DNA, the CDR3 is TGTGCCAGCAGCTCGGGACGGAGCTATGGCTACACCTTC.

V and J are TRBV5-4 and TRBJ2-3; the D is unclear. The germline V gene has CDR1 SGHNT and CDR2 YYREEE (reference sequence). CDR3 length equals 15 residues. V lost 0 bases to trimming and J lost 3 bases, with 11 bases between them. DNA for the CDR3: TGTGCCAGCAGCTTGGTAGGCCAGGTTACAGATACGCAGTATTTT. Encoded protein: CASSLVGQVTDTQYF.

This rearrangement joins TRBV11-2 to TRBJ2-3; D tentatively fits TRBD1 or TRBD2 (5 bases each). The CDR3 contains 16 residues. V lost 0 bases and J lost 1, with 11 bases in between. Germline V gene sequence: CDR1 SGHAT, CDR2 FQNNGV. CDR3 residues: CASSLDLGGGTDTQYF. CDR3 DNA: TGTGCCAGCAGCTTAGATCTTGGGGGAGGCACAGATACGCAGTATTTT.